Listed here are 17 T cell receptor beta chains from one sample, sequenced in a study of T-cell reconstitution after alpha-beta-depleted transplantation in children. Unique molecular identifiers featured in how the TCRbeta library was prepared. TCRdb processed the PCR reads anew with MiXCR; each CDR3 protein has one entry. Of around 4,200 distinct CDR3 sequences listed, 24% are singletons. This sample comprised PBMCs, mostly from graft donor cells, obtained 60 days after TCRalphabeta/CD19-depleted stem cell transplant. The source is a boy in the first two years of life who had a stem cell transplant for acute myeloid leukemia, so the T cells may come from the graft donor.

The chain carries TRBV15 and TRBJ2-4; the D call may be TRBD1 or TRBD2 (5 bases each). Germline loops: CDR1 LNHNV, CDR2 YYDKDF (reference sequence). CDR3 length equals 8 residues. CDR3 in amino acids: CVILGEYF. The CDR3 DNA is TGTGTCATCTTGGGGGAGTACTTC.

The CDR3 loop reads CAMGLGLVCSEQYF. The CDR3 DNA sequence: TGTGCCATGGGCTTGGGGCTCGTCTGTTCTGAGCAGTATTTT. The J gene is TRBJ2-3, the V gene TRBV5-6, with TRBD1 as a possible D gene (5 bases). Germline CDR1 SGHDT, CDR2 YYEEEE. The CDR3 extends over 14 amino acids. V lost 9 bases to trimming and J lost 11 bases, with 25 bases between them.

This clonotype came up many times. The chain joins TRBV7-9 to TRBJ1-1; D gene uncertain. Germline CDR1 reads SEHNR; CDR2 reads FQNEAQ (reference sequence). CDR3 length equals 13 residues. Trimming pared 4 bases from V and 0 bases from J, leaving 6 bases between. In DNA, the CDR3 is TGTGCCAGCAGCTCACGAGTGAACACTGAAGCTTTCTTT. Translated: CASSSRVNTEAFF.

The rearrangement uses TRBV6-1 and TRBJ1-1; 10 positions agree with TRBD1. The trim removed 6 bases at V and 4 bases at J, leaving 5 bases unmatched. This CDR3 comprises 14 residues. The germline V gene encodes CDR1 MNHNS and CDR2 SASEGT. The CDR3 here is CASSIDRGRTEAFF. The CDR3 nucleotides are TGTGCCAGCAGCATCGACAGGGGGCGCACTGAAGCTTTCTTT.

In the case of this clonotype: Just one base apart from a much larger clone, this may be a read error. The J gene is TRBJ2-6, the V gene TRBV13; no clear D gene. Per germline, CDR1 PRHDT and CDR2 FYEKMQ (reference sequence). The CDR3 loop spans 15 amino acids. This CDR3 reads CVSTTDLSGANVLTF. The DNA of the CDR3 is TGTGTCAGCACCACGGACCTTTCTGGGGCCAACGTCCTGACTTTC.

In its sample, this clonotype ranks as medium-sized. The rearrangement uses TRBV6-5 and TRBJ2-4, with 7 nucleotides matching TRBD1. CDR1 is MNHEY, CDR2 SVGAGI, per germline. The V gene end was trimmed by 0 bases and the J gene end by 5 bases; junction bases not matched to a gene: 4. CDR3 length: 15 amino acids. CDR3 region: CASSYSWDSQNIQYF. CDR3 bases: TGTGCCAGCAGTTACTCGTGGGACAGTCAAAACATTCAGTACTTC.

Many counts were recorded for this clonotype. The rearrangement uses TRBV20-1 and TRBJ2-5; D is uncertain. The germline V and J ends were trimmed by 3 bases and 5 bases, with 1 base remaining between them. The CDR3 consists of 9 residues. Germline V CDR1 and CDR2: DFQATT, SNEGSKA (reference sequence). The CDR3 coding sequence is TGCAGTGCTAGCGAGACCCAGTACTTC. It encodes CSASETQYF.

This clonotype was recorded many times. The chain employs TRBV23-1 and TRBJ1-1; D remains ambiguous. TRBV23-1 qualifies as an ORF whose function is uncertain. Trimming removed 0 bases at V and 5 bases at J, with 16 bases between. The CDR3 runs to 16 residues. The chain's CDR3 is CASSQSDGRRGTEAFF. In nucleotides, the CDR3 is TGCGCCAGCAGTCAATCGGATGGCCGCCGCGGAACTGAAGCTTTCTTT.

This clonotype was seen ten or more times. The J gene is TRBJ1-3, the V gene TRBV7-9; 8 bases align to TRBD1. Germline loops: CDR1 SEHNR, CDR2 FQNEAQ (reference sequence). The CDR3 has 15 residues. Unmatched junction bases numbered 3, after V lost 4 bases and J lost 1 base. CDR3 nucleotides: TGTGCCAGCAGCTCCTGGACAGGGTCTGGAAACACCATATATTTT. Translating gives CASSSWTGSGNTIYF.

This clonotype appeared many times. This chain links TRBV20-1 with TRBJ2-5; 8 nucleotides match TRBD2. The J segment lost 2 bases and the V segment lost 2 bases, leaving 4 bases of the junction unmatched. This CDR3 contains 14 residues. CDR1 DFQATT and CDR2 SNEGSKA come from the germline V gene (reference sequence). The CDR3 sequence: CSARIVAGQETQYF. In nucleotides, the CDR3 is TGCAGTGCTAGAATTGTAGCGGGGCAAGAGACCCAGTACTTC.

This clonotype is medium-sized by share. The V and J genes are TRBV7-9 and TRBJ1-2; tentative D call: TRBD1 (6 bases). This CDR3 comprises 13 residues. Per the germline V gene, CDR1 is SEHNR and CDR2 is FQNEAQ (reference sequence). The V end lost 5 bases, the J end lost 8 bases, and 15 bases lay between the germline ends. CDR3 coding DNA: TGTGCCAGCAGCCCTGGGGGCCGCATGGGCTACACCTTC. Amino acids: CASSPGGRMGYTF.

This clonotype appeared many times. The rearrangement joins TRBV29-1 to TRBJ2-5, with D tentatively TRBD1 (6 bases). This CDR3 contains 13 residues. V gave up 3 bases and J gave up 2 bases, with 10 bases separating them. The germline V gene has CDR1 SQVTM and CDR2 ANQGSEA. The CDR3 nucleotides read TGCAGCGTTGAGGGGGCGGATCAAGAGACCCAGTACTTC. The encoded protein is CSVEGADQETQYF.

This clonotype counts as medium-sized. This sequence joins TRBV7-9 and TRBJ1-1; TRBD1 might be the D (5 bases). Germline V gene sequence: CDR1 SEHNR, CDR2 FQNEAQ (reference sequence). V was cut by 0 bases and J by 1 base, with 12 bases left in between. The CDR3 runs to 16 residues. CDR3 nucleotide sequence: TGTGCCAGCAGCTTAGCCTGGGGCACCAGGAACACTGAAGCTTTCTTT. Translating it yields CASSLAWGTRNTEAFF. Combining the CDR3 with reference TRBV7-9 and TRBJ1-1 gives the whole variable domain DTGVSQNPRHKITKRGQNVTFRCDPISEHNRLYWYRQTLGQGPEFLTYFQNEAQLEKSRLLSDRFSAERPKGSFSTLEIQRTEQGDSAMYLCASSLAWGTRNTEAFFGQGTRLTVV.

This clonotype was counted many times. The rearrangement uses TRBV5-1 and TRBJ2-6, with D possibly being TRBD1 or TRBD2 (5 bases each). V was shortened by 0 bases and J by 0 bases, with 10 bases between the two germline ends. The length of the CDR3 is 17 residues. From germline, CDR1 is SGHRS and CDR2 YFSETQ. The CDR3 DNA sequence: TGCGCCAGCAGCTTGGGAGGGGTCGCCTCTGGGGCCAACGTCCTGACTTTC. Its protein product is CASSLGGVASGANVLTF.

This clonotype was observed many times. This sequence joins TRBV27 and TRBJ1-6; TRBD1 is a possible D gene (5 bases). CDR1 is MNHEY, CDR2 SMNVEV, per germline (reference sequence). The V end lost 6 bases, the J end lost 2 bases, and 11 bases lay between the germline ends. The CDR3 covers 15 residues. The DNA for the CDR3 is TGTGCCAGCAGGACCGGGGGGGCCTATAATTCACCCCTCCACTTT. Amino acid sequence: CASRTGGAYNSPLHF.

The chain links TRBV11-3 to TRBJ1-1; D is undetermined. Germline CDR1 reads SGHNT; CDR2 reads YENEEA. This CDR3 has 13 residues. V was cut by 2 bases and J by 3 bases, with 7 bases left in between. The DNA of the CDR3 is TGTGCCAGCAGCTTATTCAGTTACACTGAAGCTTTCTTT. Residues: CASSLFSYTEAFF. The whole variable domain, remainder taken from reference TRBV11-3 and TRBJ1-1, is EAGVVQSPRYKIIEKKQPVAFWCNPISGHNTLYWYLQNLGQGPELLIRYENEEAVDDSQLPKDRFSAERLKGVDSTLKIQPAELGDSAVYLCASSLFSYTEAFFGQGTRLTVV.

The chain carries TRBV29-1 and TRBJ2-7, with 9 nucleotides matching TRBD1. Germline V gene lookup returns CDR1 SQVTM and CDR2 ANQGSEA. Unmatched junction bases numbered 7, after V lost 7 bases and J lost 3 bases. This CDR3 is 13 amino acids long. The chain's CDR3 is CSAEGQGVYEQYF. In nucleotides, the CDR3 is TGCAGCGCGGAGGGACAGGGTGTCTACGAGCAGTACTTC.